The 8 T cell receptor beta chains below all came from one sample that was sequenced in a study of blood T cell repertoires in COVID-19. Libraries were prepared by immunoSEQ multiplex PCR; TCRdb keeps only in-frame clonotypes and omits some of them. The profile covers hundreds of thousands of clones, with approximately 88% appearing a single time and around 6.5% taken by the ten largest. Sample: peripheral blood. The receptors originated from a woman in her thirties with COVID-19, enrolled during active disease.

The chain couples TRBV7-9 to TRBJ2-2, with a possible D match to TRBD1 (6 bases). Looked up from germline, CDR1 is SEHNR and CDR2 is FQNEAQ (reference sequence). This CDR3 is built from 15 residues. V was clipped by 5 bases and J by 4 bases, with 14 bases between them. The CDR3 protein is CASSLLVGGTGELFF. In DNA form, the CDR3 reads TGTGCCAGCAGCCTACTTGTAGGGGGCACCGGGGAGCTGTTTTTT.

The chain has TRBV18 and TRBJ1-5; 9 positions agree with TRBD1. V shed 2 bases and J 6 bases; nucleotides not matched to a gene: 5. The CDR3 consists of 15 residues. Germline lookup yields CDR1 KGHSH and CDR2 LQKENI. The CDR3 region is CASSPTGGEGQPQHF. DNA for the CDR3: TGTGCCAGCTCACCAACAGGGGGCGAGGGTCAGCCCCAGCATTTT.

The CDR3 nucleotides read TGTGCCAGCTCACCACTGGCCACAGATACGCAGTATTTT. Encoded protein: CASSPLATDTQYF. The chain couples TRBV18 to TRBJ2-3; the D is unclear. Germline-derived CDR1 and CDR2 are KGHSH and LQKENI. This CDR3 contains 13 residues. Trimming took off 1 base at V and 2 bases at J, with 4 bases between the two ends. Complete variable domain (other parts from reference TRBV18 and TRBJ2-3): NAGVMQNPRHLVRRRGQEARLRCSPMKGHSHVYWYRQLPEEGLKFMVYLQKENIIDESGMPKERFSAEFPKEGPSILRIQQVVRGDSAAYFCASSPLATDTQYFGPGTRLTVL.

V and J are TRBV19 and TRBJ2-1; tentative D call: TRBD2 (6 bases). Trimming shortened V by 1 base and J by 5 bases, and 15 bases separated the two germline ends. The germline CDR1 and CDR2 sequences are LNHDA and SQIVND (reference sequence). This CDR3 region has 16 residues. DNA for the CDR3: TGTGCCAGTAGTATAGGGCTAGCGTTTAGGCACAATGAGCAGTTCTTC. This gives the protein CASSIGLAFRHNEQFF.

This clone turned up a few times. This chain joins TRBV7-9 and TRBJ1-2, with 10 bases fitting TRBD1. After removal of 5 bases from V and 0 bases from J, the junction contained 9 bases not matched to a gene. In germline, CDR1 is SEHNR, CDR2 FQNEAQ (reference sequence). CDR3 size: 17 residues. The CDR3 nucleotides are TGTGCCAGCAGCCGGACAGGGGGGCATCGGGCTAACTATGGCTACACCTTC. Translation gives CASSRTGGHRANYGYTF.

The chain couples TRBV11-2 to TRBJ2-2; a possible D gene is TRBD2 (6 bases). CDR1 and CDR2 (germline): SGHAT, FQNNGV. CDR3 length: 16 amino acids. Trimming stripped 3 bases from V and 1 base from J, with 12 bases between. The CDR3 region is CASSFAGLLNTGELFF. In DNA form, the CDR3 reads TGTGCCAGCAGCTTTGCGGGACTTCTGAACACCGGGGAGCTGTTTTTT. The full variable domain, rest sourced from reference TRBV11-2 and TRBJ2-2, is EAGVAQSPRYKIIEKRQSVAFWCNPISGHATLYWYQQILGQGPKLLIQFQNNGVVDDSQLPKDRFSAERLKGVDSTLKIQPAKLEDSAVYLCASSFAGLLNTGELFFGEGSRLTVL.

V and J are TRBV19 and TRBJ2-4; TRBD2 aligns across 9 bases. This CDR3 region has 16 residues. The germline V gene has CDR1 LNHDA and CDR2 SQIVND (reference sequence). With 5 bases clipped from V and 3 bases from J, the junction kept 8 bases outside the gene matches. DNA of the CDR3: TGTGCCAGTAGTCCTATAGCGGGGGCACACAAAAACATTCAGTACTTC. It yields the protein CASSPIAGAHKNIQYF.

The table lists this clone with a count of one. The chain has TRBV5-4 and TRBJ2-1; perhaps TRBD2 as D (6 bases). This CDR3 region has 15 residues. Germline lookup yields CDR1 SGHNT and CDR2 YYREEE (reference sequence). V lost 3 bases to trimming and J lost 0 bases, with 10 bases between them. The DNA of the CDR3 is TGTGCCAGCAGCTGGTCGGGACTCTCCTACAATGAGCAGTTCTTC. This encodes CASSWSGLSYNEQFF.